The 8 T cell receptor beta chains given below trace back to one sample, sequenced in a study of CD8 T cells in Susac syndrome. RNA amounts of about 0.5 to 1 ug underwent reverse transcription with random hexamers. Via MiXCR, TCRdb re-called the immunoSEQ multiplex PCR reads, giving one row per CDR3 protein. The sample has roughly 150,000 distinct CDR3 sequences, about 94% seen once; the top ten hold over 0.2%. Sequences were obtained from CD8+ T cells from PBMCs. Source of these receptors: a human donor with multiple sclerosis.

V is TRBV7-8 and J is TRBJ2-5; 16 nucleotides align to TRBD2. CDR1 and CDR2 from the germline V gene are SGHVS and FQNEAQ. This CDR3 is built from 17 residues. V lost 4 bases, J lost 4 bases, and 6 bases stayed unmatched. This chain's CDR3 is CASSWGLAGGPGETQYF. For the CDR3, the DNA is TGTGCCAGCAGCTGGGGACTAGCGGGGGGGCCTGGAGAGACCCAGTACTTC. The full variable domain, its missing parts supplied by reference TRBV7-8 and TRBJ2-5, is GAGVSQSPRYKVAKRGQDVALRCDPISGHVSLFWYQQALGQGPEFLTYFQNEAQLDKSGLPSDRFFAERPEGSVSTLKIQRTQQEDSAVYLCASSWGLAGGPGETQYFGPGTRLLVL.

The chain combines TRBV12-3 or TRBV12-4 with TRBJ2-5, with TRBD2 matching over 12 bases. With V trimmed by 6 bases and J by 2 bases, 7 bases remained unmatched. The CDR3 extends over 16 amino acids. The CDR3 here is CASSPMTSGGQETQYF. The CDR3 nucleotides are TGTGCCAGCAGCCCTATGACTAGCGGGGGACAAGAGACCCAGTACTTC.

The chain links TRBV7-9 to TRBJ2-5, with TRBD1 matching 12 bases. Per germline, CDR1 SEHNR and CDR2 FQNEAQ (reference sequence). V lost 7 bases to trimming and J lost 5 bases; unmatched junction nucleotides: 11. This CDR3 has 16 residues. This CDR3 reads CASTRRGQGALETQYF. In DNA form, the CDR3 reads TGTGCCAGCACCCGAAGGGGACAGGGGGCTCTGGAGACCCAGTACTTC. Variable domain in full (rest from reference TRBV7-9 and TRBJ2-5): DTGVSQNPRHKITKRGQNVTFRCDPISEHNRLYWYRQTLGQGPEFLTYFQNEAQLEKSRLLSDRFSAERPKGSFSTLEIQRTEQGDSAMYLCASTRRGQGALETQYFGPGTRLLVL.

V gene TRBV12-3 or TRBV12-4 combines with J gene TRBJ1-1; 8 bases map to TRBD1. The CDR3 is 12 residues long. V gave up 8 bases and J gave up 4 bases; unmatched junction bases: 3. The chain's CDR3 is CASGQGSTEAFF. Here the CDR3 DNA reads TGTGCCAGCGGACAGGGATCCACTGAAGCTTTCTTT.

The V call is TRBV13, the J call TRBJ2-7; perhaps TRBD1 as D (7 bases). Germline V lookup: CDR1 PRHDT, CDR2 FYEKMQ (reference sequence). V was shortened by 5 bases and J by 3 bases, with 14 bases between the two germline ends. The CDR3 contains 14 residues. CDR3 nucleotide sequence: TGTGCCAGCAGCACGCGGGACAGAAACTACGAGCAGTACTTC. It codes for CASSTRDRNYEQYF.

V is TRBV30 and J is TRBJ2-3; D unclear. Between the trimmed V and J ends, which lost 2 bases and 0 bases, there was a span of 6 bases. This CDR3 spans 13 amino acids. Germline V gene data show CDR1 as GTSNPN and CDR2 as SVGIG (reference sequence). CDR3 amino acids: CAWSQSSTDTQYF. The CDR3 DNA follows: TGTGCCTGGAGTCAGTCTAGCACAGATACGCAGTATTTT.

The V and J genes are TRBV29-1 and TRBJ2-1; 8 bases fit TRBD1. The germline CDR1 and CDR2 sequences are SQVTM and ANQGSEA. The CDR3 spans 14 residues. With 1 base clipped from V and 8 bases from J, the junction kept 7 bases outside the gene matches. Here the CDR3 DNA reads TGCAGCGTTGAAGGACAGGGGAAGGGGTATGAGCAGTTCTTC. It codes for CSVEGQGKGYEQFF.

The chain employs TRBV20-1 and TRBJ1-2; 8 bases align to TRBD1. Germline CDR1 reads DFQATT; CDR2 reads SNEGSKA (reference sequence). The CDR3 is made up of 11 amino acids. The V and J ends lost 5 bases and 10 bases, in that order; junction bases with no gene match: 6. The CDR3 sequence is CSARTGGDYTF. The CDR3 coding sequence is TGCAGTGCTCGTACAGGGGGGGACTACACCTTC.